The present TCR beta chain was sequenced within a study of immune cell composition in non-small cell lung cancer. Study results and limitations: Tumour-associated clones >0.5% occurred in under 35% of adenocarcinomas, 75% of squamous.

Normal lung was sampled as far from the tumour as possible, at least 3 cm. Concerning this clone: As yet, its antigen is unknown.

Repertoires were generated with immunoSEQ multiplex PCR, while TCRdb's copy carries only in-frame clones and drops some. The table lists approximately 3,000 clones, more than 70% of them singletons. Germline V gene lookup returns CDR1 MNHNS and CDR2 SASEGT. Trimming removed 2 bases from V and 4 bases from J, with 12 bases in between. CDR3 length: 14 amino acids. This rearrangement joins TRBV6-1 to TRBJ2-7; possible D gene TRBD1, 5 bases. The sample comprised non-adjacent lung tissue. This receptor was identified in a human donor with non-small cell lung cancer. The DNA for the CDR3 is TGTGCCAGCAGTGAACAGGGCCTCTCGTACGAGCAGTACTTC. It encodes CASSEQGLSYEQYF.